The clone carrying this TCR beta chain occurred a few times. No antigen is known for it. TCRdb re-called the RT-PCR reads through MiXCR, storing one row per CDR3 protein. The sample lists 500,000 or so distinct CDR3 sequences; more than 15% were seen once. This entry belongs to a study of response to subunit inactivated influenza vaccine. Study-wide results and limits: Only a handful of new T cells, the authors suggested, are recruited with each seasonal influenza vaccination.

This CDR3 region has 16 residues. V was pared by 1 base and J by 2 bases, with 13 bases between. CDR1 and CDR2 from the germline V gene are SGHTA and FQGNSA. The chain carries TRBV7-2 and TRBJ2-3; possible D gene TRBD1, 5 bases. The source was CD4+ T cells sorted from PBMCs, collected about 23 months after vaccination. The origin of this receptor is a man aged 50-75 years who received an inactivated influenza vaccine. Written as DNA, the CDR3 is TGTGCCAGCAGCTTAGGTCTGATCAGGGTCACAGATACGCAGTATTTT. This translates into CASSLGLIRVTDTQYF.